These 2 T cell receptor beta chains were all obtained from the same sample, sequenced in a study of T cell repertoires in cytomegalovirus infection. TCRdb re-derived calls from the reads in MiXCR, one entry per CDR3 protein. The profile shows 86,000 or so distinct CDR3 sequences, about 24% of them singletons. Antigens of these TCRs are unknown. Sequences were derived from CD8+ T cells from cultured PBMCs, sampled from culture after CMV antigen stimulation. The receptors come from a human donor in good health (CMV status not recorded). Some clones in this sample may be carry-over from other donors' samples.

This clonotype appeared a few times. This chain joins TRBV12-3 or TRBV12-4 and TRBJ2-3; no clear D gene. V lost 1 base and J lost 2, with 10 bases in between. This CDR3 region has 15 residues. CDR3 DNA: TGTGCCAGCAGTTTAGTAGGCATGTCCACAGATACGCAGTATTTT. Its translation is CASSLVGMSTDTQYF.

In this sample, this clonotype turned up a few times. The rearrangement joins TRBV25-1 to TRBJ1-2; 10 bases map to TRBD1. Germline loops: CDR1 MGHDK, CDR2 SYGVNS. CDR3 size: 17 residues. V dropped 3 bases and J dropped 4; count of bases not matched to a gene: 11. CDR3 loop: CASSDEAWDRGRYGYTF. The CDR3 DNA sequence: TGTGCCAGCAGTGACGAGGCCTGGGACAGGGGCCGCTATGGCTACACCTTC.